This note documents a single T cell receptor beta chain sequence. Its antigen is not yet known. Base qualities are not at hand, and no much larger clone is one base apart. This record belongs to a study of blood T cell repertoires in COVID-19 (dated by TCRdb to between 2020 and 2021). With regard to the full study: Samples from collaborators originated in the United States, Italy and Spain and spanned both the acute and convalescent phases of COVID-19. The prospective study material was composed of cDNA or gDNA derived from T cells, B-cell-depleted T cells, or PBMCs. A de-identified subject ID, COVID-19 status, age in years and sex were almost always included in the sample metadata. The samples were drawn from two sources: the first 160 participants of the ongoing ImmuneRACE study, and fewer than 1,500 subjects contributed by 6 global collaborators. The dataset comprised deeply sampled blood TCRbeta repertoires from subjects exposed to, actively infected with, or recovered from COVID-19. Where HLA class I and class II types were available, the types were taken from metadata supplied by the sample provider, not from assay-based typing. The repertoires were released in a freely available public database meant as a resource for research on the immune response to SARS-CoV-2.

Samples from volunteer blood donors who had recovered from COVID-19 were contributed by a second Seattle source. Each collaborating institution followed its own protocols to collect whole blood in K2EDTA tubes. Collaborator samples were shipped for TCRbeta analysis as frozen whole blood, isolated PBMCs, or DNA extracted from either sample type. Paper-wide results and their limitations: The amount of clinical and demographic metadata varied by source and participant and was provided uncurated.

TCRbeta CDR3 regions were amplified from genomic DNA using the immunoSEQ Assay, a bias-controlled multiplex PCR. Turning to the authors' computational methods: Nucleated cell counts per sample were estimated from amplification of reference gene primers within the assay. Sequence reads were collapsed and filtered to measure the absolute abundance of every unique TCRbeta CDR3 rearrangement. For each sample, productive Simpson clonality was calculated by taking the square root of Simpson's diversity index across productive rearrangements. TCRdb's version of the immuneACCESS table is confined to in-frame rearrangements and falls short of the full clone set. An unresolved V gene accounts for under half of the shortfall where checked; the remainder is of unknown origin. V and J calls plus clone size are reproduced from that table; the DNA served to infer D and trimming. The sample table shows about 300,000 clones, and about 87% are seen once. The ten most abundant clones make up 6.9% of the sample.

At the junction V is shortened by 10 bases and J by 7 bases, with 14 bases in between. Measured from the cysteine to the phenylalanine, the CDR3 is 12 residues long. Of all the DNA, just the CDR3 is kept, 36 bases in frame from base 1. Reading the germline V gene gives CDR1 SNHLY and CDR2 FYNNEI. Sample: peripheral blood. The receptor's source is a woman aged 25 to 39 who had recovered from COVID-19. The chain joins TRBV2 to TRBJ2-1, and possibly TRBD1, on 6 matching bases. CDR3 protein: CANRDIWNEQFF. The bases read TGTGCCAACCGGGACATCTGGAATGAGCAGTTCTTC.